The sequence of this TCR beta chain was determined in a study of beta chain features in type 1 diabetes. Study-wide results and caveats: Patients and controls would share equally any PCR tilt toward shorter templates. Researchers report that Type 1 diabetes patients had moderately but significantly shorter TCRB CDR3s across all four CD4+ subsets.

This clone was seen only a few times. Its antigen is currently unknown. Investigators reverse transcribed all isolated RNA, so they sequenced expressed TCRB transcripts. The protocol was immunoSEQ multiplex PCR, while the TCRdb copy is restricted to in-frame clones and leaves out a portion. The sample lists about 360,000 clones, roughly 12% occurring once. The junction had 4 bases not matched to a gene; V was cut back by 2 bases and J by 7 bases. This CDR3 has 14 amino acids. Germline CDR1 MRHNA, CDR2 SNTAGT. This TCR derives from a man between 18 and 29 years old in good health. Sequencing was performed on naive CD4+ T cells from blood. The rearrangement uses TRBV6-4 and TRBJ2-2, with 7 bases aligning to TRBD2. CDR3 in amino acids: CASSDEAGVGELFF. The CDR3 DNA reads as TGTGCCAGCAGTGACGAGGCGGGGGTCGGGGAGCTGTTTTTT.